In its sample, the clone carrying this T cell receptor (beta chain) was seen many times. The antigen is undetermined. The CDR3 consists of 13 residues. From germline, CDR1 is MDHEN and CDR2 SYDVKM. Deletions cut 4 bases from V and 5 bases from J, with 9 bases between. These data belong to a study of T cells after yellow fever vaccination. Study-wide findings and caveats: A weaker but faster secondary response was observed, peaking on day 5 versus 15. The CD4 compartment and the CD8 compartment contained a small share of clonotypes in common.

The study made its TCR cDNA through 5'RACE template switching. That step introduced a universal primer site along with UMIs. TCRdb re-derived calls from the 5' RACE reads in MiXCR, one entry per CDR3 protein. Among around 250,000 distinct CDR3 sequences listed, 6.9% were seen once. The sequencing used CD4+ T cells sorted from PBMCs, collected 15 days after the yellow fever booster vaccination. V is TRBV28 and J is TRBJ1-5; D call uncertain. This TCR was recovered from a man aged 25-45 years who received the YFV17D yellow fever vaccine. For the CDR3, the DNA is TGTGCCAGCAGTTCCGATTTTTATCAGCCCCAGCATTTT. This codes for CASSSDFYQPQHF.